The clone carrying this T cell receptor beta chain was seen repeatedly, ten times or more. Its target is not known. TCRdb's copy holds only in-frame clones and misses some; the assay was immunoSEQ multiplex PCR. This sample has around 26,000 clones, each found more than once. This related bone marrow graft donor gave peripheral blood on the day of marrow donation. The data are from a study of T cells after posttransplantation cyclophosphamide. CDR1 and CDR2 from the germline V gene are SGHKS and YYEKEE (reference sequence). V shed 1 base and J shed 5 bases, with 9 bases lying between them. The length of the CDR3 is 13 residues. Broader study findings: Donor CD8+ memory clones often dominated recipient blood repertoires at later times. After PTCy, TRB diversity resembled that of CNI/methotrexate controls. TRB overlap between skin or GI tissue T cells and blood was limited.

Sequenced: PBMCs. The origin of this receptor is a woman aged 45-65 years in good health, CMV-negative, and a related stem cell transplant donor. This sequence joins TRBV5-5 and TRBJ2-5; unclear D gene. The CDR3 DNA is TGTGCCAGCAGCTTGTGGCAGGCGGAGACCCAGTACTTC. Translating gives CASSLWQAETQYF.